This TCR beta chain was recovered during a study of shared clonotypes between healthy human individuals. The CDR3 extends over 14 amino acids. V was trimmed by 5 bases and J by 0 bases, leaving 11 bases between them. The germline CDR1 and CDR2 sequences are SSHAT and FNYEAQ (reference sequence). The study ran the assay at deep level. An even split of each subset's genomic DNA across several immunoSEQ plates was performed. The authors' processing: There were no quality scores in the junction-only immunoSEQ sequences, so filtering differed. Here immunoSEQ multiplex PCR was the method, and the copy in TCRdb shows in-frame clones only, minus some. The D gene and trimming were derived from the DNA, and the V and J assignments and clone size from that table. The sample shows roughly 500,000 clones, less than 80% of them seen only once.

The specimen sequenced was PBMCs. V usage is TRBV7-7 and J usage is TRBJ2-7; D is uncertain. The clonotype was recovered from a middle-aged woman in good health. Some clones in this sample may be carry-over from other donors' samples. Written as DNA, the CDR3 is TGTGCCAGCAGCATATCAGATTCCTCCTACGAGCAGTACTTC. Its protein is CASSISDSSYEQYF. Full variable domain (remainder filled in from reference TRBV7-7 and TRBJ2-7): GAGVSQSPRYKVTKRGQDVTLRCDPISSHATLYWYQQALGQGPEFLTYFNYEAQPDKSGLPSDRFSAERPEGSISTLTIQRTEQRDSAMYRCASSISDSSYEQYFGPGTRLTVT.